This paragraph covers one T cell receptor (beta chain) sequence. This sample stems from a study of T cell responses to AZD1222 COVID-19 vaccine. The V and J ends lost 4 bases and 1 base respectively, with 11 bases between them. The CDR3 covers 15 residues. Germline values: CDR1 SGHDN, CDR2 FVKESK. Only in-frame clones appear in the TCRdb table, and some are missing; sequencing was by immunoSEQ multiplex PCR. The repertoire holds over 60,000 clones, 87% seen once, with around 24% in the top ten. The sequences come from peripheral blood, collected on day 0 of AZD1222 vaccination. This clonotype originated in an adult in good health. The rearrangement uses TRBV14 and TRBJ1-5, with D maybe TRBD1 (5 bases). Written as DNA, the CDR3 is TGTGCCAGCAGCCCAGCCGGGGGAAGCAATCAGCCCCAGCATTTT. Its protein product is CASSPAGGSNQPQHF.